This record concerns one T cell receptor beta chain sequence. Its antigen is not known. These data come from a study of cytomegalovirus exposure and HLA in healthy donors. General study results and limits: Follow-up analysis later connected one missense variant in DCLRE1C with trimming of TCR beta V- and J-genes. The study found most TCR sequences rare, yet found some public TCRs in many donors.

Losses at the gene ends were 0 bases for V and 2 bases for J; bases not matched to a gene: 3. This CDR3 has 15 residues. The germline gives CDR1 SGHTS, CDR2 YDEGEE. Those who donated were healthy bone marrow donors. With 60 Vbeta and 13 Jbeta primers, the PCR was carried out. TCRdb keeps only in-frame clones here, not all; method: immunoSEQ multiplex PCR. The sample records 150,000 to 200,000 clones, more than 85% being singletons. The origin of this receptor is a woman aged 18-29 years in good health and CMV-seronegative. Sequenced material: PBMCs. The chain recombines TRBV5-8 with TRBJ1-1; 8 bases map to TRBD1. In nucleotides, the CDR3 is TGTGCCAGCAGCTTGGGGACAGGGCCTAACACTGAAGCTTTCTTT. Protein: CASSLGTGPNTEAFF.